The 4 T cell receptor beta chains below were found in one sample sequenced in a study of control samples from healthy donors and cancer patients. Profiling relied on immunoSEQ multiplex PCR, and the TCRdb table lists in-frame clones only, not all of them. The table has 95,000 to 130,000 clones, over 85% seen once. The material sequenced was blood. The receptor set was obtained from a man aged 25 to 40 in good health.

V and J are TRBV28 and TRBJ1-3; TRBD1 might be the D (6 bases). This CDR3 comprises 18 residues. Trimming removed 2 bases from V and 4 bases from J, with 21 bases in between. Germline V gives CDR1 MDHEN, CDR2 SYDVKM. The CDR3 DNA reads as TGTGCCAGCAGTTTAGCGGGGGCAGCTGCTGCGTCGGGAAACACCATATATTTT. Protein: CASSLAGAAAASGNTIYF.

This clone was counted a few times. CDR3 amino acids: CASSLKGLQTGELFF. The CDR3 nucleotides are TGTGCCAGCAGCTTAAAGGGGCTTCAAACCGGGGAGCTGTTTTTT. The chain carries TRBV7-9 and TRBJ2-2, with D possibly being TRBD1 (5 bases). The germline V gene has CDR1 SEHNR and CDR2 FQNEAQ (reference sequence). Trimming removed 2 bases at V and 5 bases at J, with 12 bases between. This CDR3 comprises 15 residues.

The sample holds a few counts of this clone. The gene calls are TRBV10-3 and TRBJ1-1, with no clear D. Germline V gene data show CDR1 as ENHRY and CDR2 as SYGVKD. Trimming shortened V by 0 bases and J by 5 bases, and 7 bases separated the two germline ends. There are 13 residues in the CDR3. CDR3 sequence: CAISESVGTEAFF. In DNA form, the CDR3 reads TGTGCCATCAGTGAGTCGGTGGGGACTGAAGCTTTCTTT.

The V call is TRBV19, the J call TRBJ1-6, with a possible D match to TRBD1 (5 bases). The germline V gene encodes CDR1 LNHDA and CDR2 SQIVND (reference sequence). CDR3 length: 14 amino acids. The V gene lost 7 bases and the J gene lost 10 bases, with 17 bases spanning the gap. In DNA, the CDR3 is TGTGCCAGTAAGGAGTTGGAACAGGCCTCACCCCTCCACTTT. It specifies CASKELEQASPLHF.